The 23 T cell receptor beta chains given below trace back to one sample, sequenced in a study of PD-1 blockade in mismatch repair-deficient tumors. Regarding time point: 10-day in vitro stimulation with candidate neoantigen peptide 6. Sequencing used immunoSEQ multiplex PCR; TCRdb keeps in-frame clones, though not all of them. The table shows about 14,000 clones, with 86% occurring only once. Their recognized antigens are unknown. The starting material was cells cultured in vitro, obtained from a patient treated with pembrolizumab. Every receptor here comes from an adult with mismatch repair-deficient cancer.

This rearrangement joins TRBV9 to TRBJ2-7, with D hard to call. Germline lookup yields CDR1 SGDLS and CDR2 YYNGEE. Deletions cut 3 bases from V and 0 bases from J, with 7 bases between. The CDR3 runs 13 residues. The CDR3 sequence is CASSGRSSYEQYF. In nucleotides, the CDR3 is TGTGCCAGCAGCGGAAGGAGCTCCTACGAGCAGTACTTC.

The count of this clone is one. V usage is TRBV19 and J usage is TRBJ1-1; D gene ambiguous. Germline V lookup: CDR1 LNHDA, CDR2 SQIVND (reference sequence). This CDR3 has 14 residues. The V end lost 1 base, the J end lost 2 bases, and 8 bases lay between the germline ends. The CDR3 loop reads CASSIVFPNTEAFF. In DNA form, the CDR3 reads TGTGCCAGTAGTATAGTTTTCCCAAACACTGAAGCTTTCTTT. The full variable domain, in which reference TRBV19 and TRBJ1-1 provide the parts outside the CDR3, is DGGITQSPKYLFRKEGQNVTLSCEQNLNHDAMYWYRQDPGQGLRLIYYSQIVNDFQKGDIAEGYSVSREKKESFPLTVTSAQKNPTAFYLCASSIVFPNTEAFFGQGTRLTVV.

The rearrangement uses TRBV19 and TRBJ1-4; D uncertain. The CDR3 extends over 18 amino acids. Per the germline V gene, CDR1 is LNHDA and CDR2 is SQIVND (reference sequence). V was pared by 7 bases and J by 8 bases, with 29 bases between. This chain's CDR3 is CASTDGTALNRGREKLFF. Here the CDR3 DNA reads TGTGCCAGTACCGATGGCACAGCCCTTAACCGCGGCAGGGAAAAACTGTTTTTT.

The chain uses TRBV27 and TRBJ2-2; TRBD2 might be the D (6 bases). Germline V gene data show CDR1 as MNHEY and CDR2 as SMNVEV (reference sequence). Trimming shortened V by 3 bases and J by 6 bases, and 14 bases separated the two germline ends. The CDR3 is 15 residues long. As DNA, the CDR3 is TGTGCCAGCAGTTTGTGGAGCAGGGAGGCCGGGGAGCTGTTTTTT. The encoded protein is CASSLWSREAGELFF.

CDR3 DNA: TGTGCCAGTACCTCCCGGGACAGGGGGTATCCCGGGGAGCTGTTTTTT. Protein sequence: CASTSRDRGYPGELFF. This chain joins TRBV19 and TRBJ2-2; 11 bases are a match to TRBD1. The CDR3 is 16 residues long. V shed 7 bases and J 6 bases; nucleotides not matched to a gene: 10. Germline V gene sequence: CDR1 LNHDA, CDR2 SQIVND (reference sequence).

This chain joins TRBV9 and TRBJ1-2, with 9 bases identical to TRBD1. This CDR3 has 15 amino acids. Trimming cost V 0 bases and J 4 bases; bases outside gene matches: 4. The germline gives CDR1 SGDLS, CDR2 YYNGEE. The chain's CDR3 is CASSVGGQGGYGYTF. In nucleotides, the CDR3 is TGTGCCAGCAGCGTAGGGGGACAGGGAGGCTATGGCTACACCTTC.

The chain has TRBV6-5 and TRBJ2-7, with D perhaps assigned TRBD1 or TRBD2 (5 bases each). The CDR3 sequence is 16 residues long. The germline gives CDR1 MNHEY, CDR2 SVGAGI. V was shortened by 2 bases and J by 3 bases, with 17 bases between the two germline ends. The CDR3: CASSYEGMGAGYEQYF. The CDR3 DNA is TGTGCCAGCAGTTACGAGGGGATGGGTGCGGGCTACGAGCAGTACTTC.

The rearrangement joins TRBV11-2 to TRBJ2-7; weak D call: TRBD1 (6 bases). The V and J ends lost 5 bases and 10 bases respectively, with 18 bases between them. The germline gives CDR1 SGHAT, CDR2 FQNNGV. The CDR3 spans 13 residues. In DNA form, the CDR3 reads TGTGCCAGCAGCCCGCCGTGGACAGATGCTCAGTACTTC. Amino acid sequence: CASSPPWTDAQYF.

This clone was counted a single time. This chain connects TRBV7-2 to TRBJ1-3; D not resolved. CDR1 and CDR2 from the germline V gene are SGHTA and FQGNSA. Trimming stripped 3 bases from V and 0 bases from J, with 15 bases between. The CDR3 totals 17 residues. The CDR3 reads CASSLSDRKYSGNTIYF. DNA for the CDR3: TGTGCCAGCAGCTTGTCGGACCGAAAATACTCTGGAAACACCATATATTTT. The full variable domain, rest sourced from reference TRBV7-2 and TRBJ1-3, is GAGVSQSPSNKVTEKGKDVELRCDPISGHTALYWYRQSLGQGLEFLIYFQGNSAPDKSGLPSDRFSAERTGGSVSTLTIQRTQQEDSAVYLCASSLSDRKYSGNTIYFGEGSWLTVV.

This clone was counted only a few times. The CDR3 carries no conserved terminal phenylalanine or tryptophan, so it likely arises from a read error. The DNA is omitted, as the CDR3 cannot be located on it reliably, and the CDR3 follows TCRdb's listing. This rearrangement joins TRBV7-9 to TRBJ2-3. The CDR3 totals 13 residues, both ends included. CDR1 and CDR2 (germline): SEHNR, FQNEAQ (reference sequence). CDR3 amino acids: CASSLALAKPLIL.

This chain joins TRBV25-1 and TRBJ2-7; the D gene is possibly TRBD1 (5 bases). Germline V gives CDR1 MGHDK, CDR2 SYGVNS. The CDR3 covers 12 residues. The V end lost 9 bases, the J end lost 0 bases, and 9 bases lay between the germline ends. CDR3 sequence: CASRGYSYEQYF. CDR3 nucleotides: TGTGCCAGTAGGGGATACTCCTACGAGCAGTACTTC.

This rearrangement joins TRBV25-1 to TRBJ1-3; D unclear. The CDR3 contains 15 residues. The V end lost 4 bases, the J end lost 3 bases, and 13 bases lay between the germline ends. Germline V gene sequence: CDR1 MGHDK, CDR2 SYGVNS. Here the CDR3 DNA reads TGTGCCAGCAGTGGCAGCGTCCCTTTTGGAAACACCATATATTTT. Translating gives CASSGSVPFGNTIYF.

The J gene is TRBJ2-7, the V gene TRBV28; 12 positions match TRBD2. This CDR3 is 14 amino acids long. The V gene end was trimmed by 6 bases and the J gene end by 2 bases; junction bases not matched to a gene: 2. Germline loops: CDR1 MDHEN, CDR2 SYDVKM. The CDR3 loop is CASRTSGSPYEQYF. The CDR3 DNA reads TGTGCCAGCAGGACTAGCGGGAGTCCCTACGAGCAGTACTTC.

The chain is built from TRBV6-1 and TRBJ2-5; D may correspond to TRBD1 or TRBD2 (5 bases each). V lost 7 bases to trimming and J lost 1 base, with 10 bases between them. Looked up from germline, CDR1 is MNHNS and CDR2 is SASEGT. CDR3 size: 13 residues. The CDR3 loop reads CASTRGPQETQYF. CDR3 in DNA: TGTGCCAGCACTCGGGGACCCCAAGAGACCCAGTACTTC.

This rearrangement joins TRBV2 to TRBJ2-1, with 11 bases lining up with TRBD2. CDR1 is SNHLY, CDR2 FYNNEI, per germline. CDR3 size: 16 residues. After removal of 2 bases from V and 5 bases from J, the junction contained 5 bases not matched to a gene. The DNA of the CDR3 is TGTGCCAGCAGTGAACTTGGACTAGCGGGCCACAATGAGCAGTTCTTC. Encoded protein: CASSELGLAGHNEQFF.

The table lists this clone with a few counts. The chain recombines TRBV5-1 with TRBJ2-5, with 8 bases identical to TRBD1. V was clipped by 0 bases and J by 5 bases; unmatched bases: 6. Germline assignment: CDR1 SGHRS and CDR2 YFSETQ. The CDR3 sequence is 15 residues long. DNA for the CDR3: TGCGCCAGCAGCTTGGGGGTGGACAGGGTGGAGACCCAGTACTTC. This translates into CASSLGVDRVETQYF.

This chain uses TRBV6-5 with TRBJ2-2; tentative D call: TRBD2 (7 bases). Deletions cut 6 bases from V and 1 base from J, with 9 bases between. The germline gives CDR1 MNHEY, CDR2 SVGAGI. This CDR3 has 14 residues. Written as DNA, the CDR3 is TGTGCCAGCAGGAGGGGGGGGAACACCGGGGAGCTGTTTTTT. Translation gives CASRRGGNTGELFF.

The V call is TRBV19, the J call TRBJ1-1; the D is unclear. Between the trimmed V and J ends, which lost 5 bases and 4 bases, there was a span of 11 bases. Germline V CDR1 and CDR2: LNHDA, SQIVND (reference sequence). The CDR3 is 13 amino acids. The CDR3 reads CASSPPGGTEAFF. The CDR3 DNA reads TGTGCCAGTAGTCCCCCGGGTGGCACTGAAGCTTTCTTT.

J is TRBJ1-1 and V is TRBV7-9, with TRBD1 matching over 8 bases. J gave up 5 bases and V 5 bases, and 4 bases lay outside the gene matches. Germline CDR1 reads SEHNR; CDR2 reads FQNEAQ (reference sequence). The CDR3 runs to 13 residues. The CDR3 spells CASSRTGWTEAFF. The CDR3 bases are TGTGCCAGCAGCCGGACAGGGTGGACTGAAGCTTTCTTT.

CDR3 amino acids: CASSLDRVVEQYF. The CDR3 bases are TGTGCCAGCAGTCTGGACAGGGTGGTCGAGCAGTACTTC. The chain uses TRBV28 and TRBJ2-7; 8 bases match TRBD1. The CDR3 is 13 residues long. Germline values: CDR1 MDHEN, CDR2 SYDVKM. V shed 5 bases and J 6 bases; nucleotides not matched to a gene: 6.

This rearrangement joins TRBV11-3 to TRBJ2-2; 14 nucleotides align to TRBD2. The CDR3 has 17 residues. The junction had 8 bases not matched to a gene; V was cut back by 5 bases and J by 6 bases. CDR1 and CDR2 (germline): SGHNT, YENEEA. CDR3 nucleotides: TGTGCCAGCAGCCCGCATCGGACTAGCGGGAGGTCCGGGGAGCTGTTTTTT. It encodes CASSPHRTSGRSGELFF. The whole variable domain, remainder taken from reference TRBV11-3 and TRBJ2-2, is EAGVVQSPRYKIIEKKQPVAFWCNPISGHNTLYWYLQNLGQGPELLIRYENEEAVDDSQLPKDRFSAERLKGVDSTLKIQPAELGDSAVYLCASSPHRTSGRSGELFFGEGSRLTVL.

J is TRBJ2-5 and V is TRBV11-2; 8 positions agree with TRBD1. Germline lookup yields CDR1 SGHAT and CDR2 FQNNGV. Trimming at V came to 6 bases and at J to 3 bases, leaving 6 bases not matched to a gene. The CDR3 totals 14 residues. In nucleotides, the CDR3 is TGTGCCAGCAGTTTCAGGGGGCCGAAAGAGACCCAGTACTTC. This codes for CASSFRGPKETQYF.

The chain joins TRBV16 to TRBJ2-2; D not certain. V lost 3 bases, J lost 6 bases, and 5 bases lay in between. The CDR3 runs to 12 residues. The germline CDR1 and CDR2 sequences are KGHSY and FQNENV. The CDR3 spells CASSHPAGELFF. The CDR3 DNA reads TGTGCCAGCAGCCACCCTGCCGGGGAGCTGTTTTTT.